This note documents a single TCR beta chain sequence. What it binds is not known. The data are from a study of OX40 agonist ivuxolimab in advanced cancers. Whole-study context: Three partial responders included one hepatocellular carcinoma patient and two cutaneous melanoma patients. General study points: Some nonresponders additionally presented with little normalized T-cell clonal expansion. Both CD4+ and CD8+ T cell populations in blood had undergone clonal expansion by week 6 at 0.1 to 3.0 mg/kg.

Using immunoSEQ multiplex PCR, the repertoire was profiled, and TCRdb retains in-frame clones only, with some absent. The sample has 40,000 to 50,000 clones, around 88% seen once. This clonotype originated in an adult with an advanced solid tumor such as melanoma, head and neck, liver or kidney cancer. The source material was CD4+ or CD8+ T cells sorted from blood, sampled in a trial of the OX40 agonist ivuxolimab.

The CDR3 DNA sequence: TGTGCCAGCAGCCAACGTAGCGGGGGGGCACTACACGGCACCGGGGAGCTGTTTTTT. Protein sequence: CASSQRSGGALHGTGELFF. The chain uses TRBV4-2 and TRBJ2-2; 11 positions agree with TRBD2. The CDR3 is 19 amino acids. The germline V gene has CDR1 LGHNA and CDR2 YNFKEQ. V gave up 2 bases and J gave up 4 bases; unmatched junction bases: 12.